Sequencing of this T cell receptor beta chain was carried out in a study of shared clonotypes between healthy human individuals. Study-wide findings and caveats: Relative to clonotypes present in all four donors, those not shared had lower generation probabilities.

CDR1 and CDR2 from the germline V gene are MNHNY and SVGAGI (reference sequence). Trimming removed 4 bases from V and 8 bases from J; junction bases left unmatched: 3. This CDR3 comprises 13 residues. Data came from immunoSEQ multiplex PCR; TCRdb stores just in-frame clones and leaves some out. The top ten clones hold approximately 0.44% of a sample with about 1.5 million clones, approximately 98% of them seen once. About this clone itself: The antigen remains unidentified.

Sequences were obtained from naive CD4+ T cells sorted from blood. Subset given: CD45RA+ positively selected. V is TRBV6-6 and J is TRBJ2-2; TRBD2 aligns across 8 bases. The TCR was taken from a man aged 30 to 45 in good health. CDR3 sequence (DNA): TGTGCCAGCAGTTTAACGGGAGGGGGGGAGCTGTTTTTT. Protein: CASSLTGGGELFF.